This T cell receptor (beta chain) was identified in a study of blood T cell repertoires in COVID-19. Looking at the study overall: COVID-19 samples from acute and convalescent phases originated in the United States, Italy and Spain. T cells, B-cell-depleted T cells, or PBMCs provided the cDNA or gDNA that served as material.

Within the 2 weeks before study entry, each person in the exposed group met a COVID-19 case. Per the germline V gene, CDR1 is MGHRA and CDR2 is YSYEKL. This CDR3 has 15 residues. Trimming left V 4 bases short and J 3 bases short, with 16 bases between. The authors' processing: The authors estimated nucleated cell counts from reference gene primer amplification. Libraries were prepared by immunoSEQ multiplex PCR; TCRdb keeps only in-frame clonotypes and omits some of them. That table supplies the V and J calls and clone size; D and trimming were determined from the DNA. The sample lists about 260,000 clones, roughly 90% occurring once.

The TCR comes from a man in his forties who had been exposed to COVID-19. V usage is TRBV4-1 and J usage is TRBJ2-7, with D possibly TRBD1 on 7 matching bases. Sequenced: PBMCs or T cells enriched from blood (not recorded which). CDR3 bases: TGCGCCAGCAGCCCCTCTCAGGGGGGAAGCTACGAGCAGTACTTC. Translated, it gives CASSPSQGGSYEQYF.